Presented here are 11 T cell receptor beta chains from one specimen sequenced in a study of shared clonotypes between healthy human individuals. TCRdb's table, derived via immunoSEQ multiplex PCR, lists solely in-frame clones and lacks some. The table shows some 2,000,000 clones, with around 95% occurring only once. The source material was naive CD4+ T cells sorted from blood. The subset is: CD45RA+ positively selected. These receptors were obtained from a man aged 18 to 29 in good health.

V and J are TRBV18 and TRBJ1-4, with D possibly being TRBD1 (6 bases). V was shortened by 3 bases and J by 3 bases, with 8 bases between the two germline ends. Germline loops: CDR1 KGHSH, CDR2 LQKENI. The CDR3 extends over 14 amino acids. CDR3 DNA: TGTGCCAGCTCACCGGACAGATCTAATGAAAAACTGTTTTTT. Amino acids: CASSPDRSNEKLFF.

This chain joins TRBV10-3 and TRBJ1-5; perhaps TRBD1 as D (6 bases). The CDR3 spans 16 residues. Per germline, CDR1 ENHRY and CDR2 SYGVKD. V lost 5 bases to trimming and J lost 0 bases, with 14 bases between them. CDR3 nucleotides: TGTGCCATCAGTCAGGACAGCCAAATTAGCAATCAGCCCCAGCATTTT. Amino acids: CAISQDSQISNQPQHF.

This rearrangement joins TRBV14 to TRBJ2-7; TRBD1 is a possible D gene (6 bases). CDR3 length: 16 residues. Trimming cost V 1 base and J 2 bases, with 15 bases left between them. In germline, CDR1 is SGHDN, CDR2 FVKESK. CDR3 in DNA: TGTGCCAGCAGCCAAGGTACAGGGAGTACCACCTACGAGCAGTACTTC. This encodes CASSQGTGSTTYEQYF. The complete variable domain, with remaining parts taken from reference TRBV14 and TRBJ2-7, reads EAGVTQFPSHSVIEKGQTVTLRCDPISGHDNLYWYRRVMGKEIKFLLHFVKESKQDESGMPNNRFLAERTGGTYSTLKVQPAELEDSGVYFCASSQGTGSTTYEQYFGPGTRLTVT.

This chain uses TRBV5-5 with TRBJ2-7; 8 nucleotides agree with TRBD1. V shed 2 bases, J shed 4 bases, and the junction held 8 bases outside the gene matches. The V gene's germline CDR1 is SGHKS and CDR2 YYEKEE (reference sequence). This CDR3 has 15 residues. CDR3 sequence: CASSFRGTGRYEQYF. The CDR3 nucleotides are TGTGCCAGCAGCTTCAGGGGGACAGGTCGTTACGAGCAGTACTTC.

About this clone: One end of the junction does not line up with germline, which may come from a read error. V gene TRBV7-7 combines with J gene TRBJ2-3, with 7 bases matching TRBD2. CDR1 is SSHAT, CDR2 FNYEAQ, per germline (reference sequence). The CDR3 covers 14 residues. The CDR3 region is CASSLGGSADTQYF. DNA of the CDR3: TGTGCTAGCAGCTTAGGCGGGAGCGCAGATACGCAGTATTTT.

This clone was detected only once. The chain has TRBV6-1 and TRBJ2-3; a weak D match, TRBD2 (5 bases). Germline CDR1 and CDR2: MNHNS and SASEGT. CDR3 length: 16 residues. Deletions cut 3 bases from V and 2 bases from J, with 15 bases between. The CDR3 DNA reads TGTGCCAGCAGTGACCTGGGTAAGCGGTCCACAGATACGCAGTATTTT. It translates to CASSDLGKRSTDTQYF.

In regard to this clone: The same CDR3 can be traced to other DNA sequences in this sample. V is TRBV9 and J is TRBJ1-2; D gene unclear. CDR1 and CDR2 from the germline V gene are SGDLS and YYNGEE. Trimming took 1 base from V and 6 from J, leaving 7 bases between them. This CDR3 is built from 12 residues. For the CDR3, the DNA is TGTGCCAGCAGCGTAAGCGGGAATGGCTACACCTTC. Protein product: CASSVSGNGYTF.

The chain couples TRBV7-9 to TRBJ2-2, with 10 nucleotides matching TRBD1. V trimming: 6 bases; J trimming: 3 bases; junction bases outside the gene matches: 7. The germline V gene has CDR1 SEHNR and CDR2 FQNEAQ (reference sequence). The CDR3 has 16 residues. CDR3 residues: CASRRIGTGDTGELFF. The CDR3 DNA reads as TGTGCCAGCAGAAGAATCGGGACAGGGGACACCGGGGAGCTGTTTTTT.

This chain connects TRBV5-6 to TRBJ1-5, with 8 bases fitting TRBD1. The V gene's germline CDR1 is SGHDT and CDR2 YYEEEE. Germline trimming cut 2 bases from V and 6 bases from J; bases unmatched to any gene: 7. The CDR3 spans 15 residues. The CDR3 DNA reads TGTGCCAGCAGCTTCAGTCAGGGGGCGCTTCAGCCCCAGCATTTT. Translating it yields CASSFSQGALQPQHF.

Comment on this clone: One end of the junction fails to match germline, which may point to a read error. The chain has TRBV7-7 and TRBJ2-7; TRBD1 agrees at 8 bases. Germline V gene sequence: CDR1 SSHAT, CDR2 FNYEAQ (reference sequence). The CDR3 consists of 16 residues. The CDR3 sequence is CASSLGPDRATYEQYF. The CDR3 coding sequence is TGTGCTAGCAGCTTAGGTCCGGACAGGGCTACCTACGAGCAGTACTTC.

The chain links TRBV27 to TRBJ1-6; 7 bases are a match to TRBD1. The ends lost 5 bases at V and 6 bases at J; junction bases unmatched: 7. Germline V gene data show CDR1 as MNHEY and CDR2 as SMNVEV (reference sequence). This CDR3 has 15 amino acids. The CDR3 here is CASSRQGFGNSPLHF. In DNA form, the CDR3 reads TGTGCCAGCAGTCGACAGGGTTTTGGTAATTCACCCCTCCACTTT.